A single sample is the source of the 20 T cell receptor beta chains below, sequenced in a study (dated by TCRdb to 2013 to 2016). Library construction relied on 5' RACE. The sequencing machine was an Illumina MiSeq. In TCRdb, the public reads were trimmed at Q25 with fastp and aligned with MiXCR, with productive beta chains retained. All rows with the same CDR3 protein become a single entry with the most common DNA and genes. Across this sample there are around 5,700 distinct CDR3 sequences, with around 36% seen only once. Jointly, the top ten make up 5.5% of the sample. The sample comprised naive CD4+ T cells sorted from a lymph node. The cell subset or site label for this specimen denotes: naive CD4+ T cells, CD4+CD45RA+CD25-. All receptors come from a female donor with breast cancer.

By proportion, this clonotype is medium-sized. V and J are TRBV20-1 and TRBJ2-5, with D hard to call. Germline CDR1 DFQATT, CDR2 SNEGSKA (reference sequence). The V and J ends lost 2 bases and 1 base respectively, with 14 bases between them. CDR3 length: 15 residues. The DNA of the CDR3 is TGCAGTGCTAGACCTCCCTGGGCCTCCCAAGAGACCCAGTACTTC. Encoded protein: CSARPPWASQETQYF.

J is TRBJ2-2 and V is TRBV10-2, with D hard to call. This CDR3 region has 12 residues. Germline V CDR1 and CDR2: WSHSY, SAAADI. V was shortened by 0 bases and J by 7 bases, with 3 bases between the two germline ends. The CDR3 spells CASSESGGELFF. The CDR3 DNA reads as TGCGCCAGCAGTGAGTCCGGCGGGGAGCTGTTTTTT.

With regard to this clonotype: This may come from a read error, since a much larger clone is one base off. Here the CDR3 reads CSAPQGVLYTDTQYF. The CDR3 DNA follows: TGCAGTGCCCCGCAGGGGGTGCTCTACACAGATACGCAGTATTTT. The gene calls are TRBV20-1 and TRBJ2-3, with 7 bases aligning to TRBD1. With 6 bases clipped from V and 2 bases from J, the junction kept 11 bases outside the gene matches. CDR1 is DFQATT, CDR2 SNEGSKA, per germline (reference sequence). This CDR3 is 15 amino acids long.

As DNA, the CDR3 is TGTGCCACCAGCAGAGATAAGGAAGTCAGGCAGCCCCAGCATTTT. Residues: CATSRDKEVRQPQHF. The rearrangement uses TRBV15 and TRBJ1-5; no clear D. Deletions cut 0 bases from V and 7 bases from J, with 13 bases between. Germline assignment: CDR1 LNHNV and CDR2 YYDKDF (reference sequence). The CDR3 spans 15 residues.

J is TRBJ1-5 and V is TRBV5-1; D perhaps matches TRBD1 (5 bases). The CDR3 is 13 amino acids. Trimming took off 2 bases at V and 7 bases at J, with 10 bases between the two ends. Germline CDR1 SGHRS, CDR2 YFSETQ. The CDR3 nucleotides are TGCGCCAGCAGCTTCAGCGGGGACCAGCCCCAGCATTTT. Its translation is CASSFSGDQPQHF.

In its sample, this clonotype was seen a few times. Written as DNA, the CDR3 is TGTGCCAGCAGTTCCCAGGGATACTCAAACACTGAAGCTTTCTTT. Its translation is CASSSQGYSNTEAFF. V and J are TRBV7-6 and TRBJ1-1; tentative D call: TRBD1 (5 bases). The CDR3 is 15 residues long. Germline assignment: CDR1 SGHVS and CDR2 FNYEAQ. The germline V and J ends were trimmed by 6 bases and 2 bases, with 16 bases remaining between them.

This clonotype has just a few counts. The CDR3 DNA reads TGTGCCAGCAGTCAGTGGGGAAACACCATATATTTT. Residues: CASSQWGNTIYF. This chain uses TRBV12-3 or TRBV12-4 with TRBJ1-3; D unclear. V was shortened by 5 bases and J by 4 bases, with 6 bases between the two germline ends. The CDR3 has 12 residues.

Details on this clonotype: A junction boundary mismatches the germline segment, possibly from a read error. The V gene is TRBV6-6, the J gene TRBJ2-1; 7 bases map to TRBD1. This CDR3 has 15 residues. The germline gives CDR1 MNHNY, CDR2 SVGAGI (reference sequence). In nucleotides, the CDR3 is TGTGCCAGCTGTTACAGGGGTCTAGTCAACAATGGGCAGTTCTTC. Translation: CASCYRGLVNNGQFF.

Notes on this clonotype: A junction boundary mismatches the germline segment, possibly from a read error. The chain carries TRBV18 and TRBJ1-1, with a tentative D call TRBD1 (5 bases). The germline CDR1 and CDR2 sequences are KGHSH and LQKENI. The CDR3 spans 14 residues. CDR3 DNA sequence: TGTGCCAGCTCACCACAAAGGGGCAGGTCTGAAACTTTCTTT. Its translation is CASSPQRGRSETFF.

This clonotype occurred a few times. The chain links TRBV9 to TRBJ2-5; no clear D. From germline, CDR1 is SGDLS and CDR2 YYNGEE. The CDR3 contains 13 residues. V lost 3 bases and J 0 bases, leaving 6 bases between the germline ends. CDR3 sequence: CASSAGYQETQYF. The CDR3 region has the DNA TGTGCCAGCAGCGCAGGCTACCAAGAGACCCAGTACTTC.

In its sample, this clonotype was seen a few times. The gene calls are TRBV28 and TRBJ1-3, with D possibly TRBD1 on 5 matching bases. The CDR3 has 14 amino acids. Trimming took off 4 bases at V and 0 bases at J, with 7 bases between the two ends. Germline V gene data show CDR1 as MDHEN and CDR2 as SYDVKM. Here the CDR3 reads CASSWGSSGNTIYF. In DNA form, the CDR3 reads TGTGCCAGCAGTTGGGGGAGCTCTGGAAACACCATATATTTT.

The rearrangement joins TRBV7-9 to TRBJ2-6; D is unresolved. V gave up 3 bases and J gave up 3 bases, with 6 bases separating them. The CDR3 loop spans 14 amino acids. The germline CDR1 and CDR2 sequences are SEHNR and FQNEAQ (reference sequence). Here the CDR3 DNA reads TGTGCCAGCAGCTTGAATAGTGGGGCCAACGTCCTGACTTTC. Protein: CASSLNSGANVLTF.

This clonotype qualifies as large. The chain combines TRBV4-3 with TRBJ2-3, with 9 nucleotides matching TRBD2. The length of the CDR3 is 15 residues. After removal of 0 bases from V and 11 bases from J, the junction contained 9 bases not matched to a gene. CDR1 is LGHNA, CDR2 YSLEER, per germline. The CDR3 sequence: CASSQDRLAEPRQYF. CDR3 sequence (DNA): TGCGCCAGCAGCCAAGATCGACTAGCGGAGCCCAGGCAGTATTTT.

This clonotype was seen more than once but under ten times. The germline gene is not matched at one end of the junction; a read error may be the cause. This chain uses TRBV12-3 or TRBV12-4 with TRBJ1-1; D unclear. The CDR3 extends over 10 amino acids. Written as DNA, the CDR3 is TGTGCCAGCAGTTTAGCGCGGGGAGTCTTT. Amino acids: CASSLARGVF.

The gene calls are TRBV5-5 and TRBJ1-1, with TRBD1 matching 7 bases. Germline assignment: CDR1 SGHKS and CDR2 YYEKEE (reference sequence). The trim removed 0 bases at V and 3 bases at J, leaving 2 bases unmatched. The CDR3 has 14 amino acids. The CDR3 is CASSLGTGDTEAFF. CDR3 in DNA: TGTGCCAGCAGCTTGGGGACAGGTGACACTGAAGCTTTCTTT.

This clonotype is medium-sized by share. The genes are TRBV7-2 and TRBJ2-5; no reliable D call. This CDR3 has 13 amino acids. From germline, CDR1 is SGHTA and CDR2 FQGNSA. The V end was cut by 1 base, the J end by 7 bases, with 10 bases between. This chain's CDR3 is CASSLESLGTQYF. CDR3 bases: TGTGCCAGCAGCTTAGAGAGTTTGGGGACCCAGTACTTC.

The rearrangement links TRBV12-5 to TRBJ1-5; D uncertain. The germline V gene has CDR1 LGHNT and CDR2 FRNRAP. Trimming cost V 0 bases and J 3 bases, with 15 bases left between them. This CDR3 contains 17 residues. CDR3 sequence reads: CASGLVSEPHFNQPQHF. CDR3 DNA: TGTGCTAGTGGTTTGGTATCTGAGCCGCATTTCAATCAGCCCCAGCATTTT.

The chain couples TRBV11-1 to TRBJ1-2; D is unclear. The CDR3 loop spans 14 amino acids. CDR1 and CDR2 (germline): SGHAT, FQDESV (reference sequence). Trimming pared 4 bases from V and 2 bases from J, leaving 11 bases between. CDR3 amino acids: CASSSTGGNYGYTF. The CDR3 nucleotides read TGTGCCAGCAGCTCAACTGGAGGGAACTATGGCTACACCTTC.

By sample fraction, this clonotype is medium-sized. The chain uses TRBV5-1 and TRBJ1-2; 8 bases match TRBD1. The CDR3 has 15 residues. V trimming: 2 bases; J trimming: 5 bases; junction bases outside the gene matches: 8. Germline V gives CDR1 SGHRS, CDR2 YFSETQ. CDR3 region: CASSFPDRGSYGYTF. The CDR3 nucleotides are TGCGCCAGCAGCTTTCCTGACAGGGGTTCGTATGGCTACACCTTC.

This clonotype was seen a handful of times. The chain joins TRBV28 to TRBJ2-1; 8 bases match TRBD1. Germline V gives CDR1 MDHEN, CDR2 SYDVKM. V shed 6 bases and J 2 bases; nucleotides not matched to a gene: 6. CDR3 size: 15 residues. The CDR3 here is CASRAGQEAYNEQFF. CDR3 in DNA: TGTGCCAGCAGGGCGGGACAGGAGGCCTACAATGAGCAGTTCTTC.